What follows describes a single T cell receptor (beta chain). This sample was included in a study of T cells in Graves' hyperthyroidism and ophthalmopathy. Amplification of TCR beta CDR3 regions used RNA as the template. Researchers ran a first-round RT-PCR on the TCR CDR3 using the HTBI primer set. TCRdb independently ran MiXCR on the multiplex PCR reads; one entry per CDR3 protein. The data contain around 600,000 distinct CDR3 sequences, roughly 14% of them singletons. Germline V gene data show CDR1 as LGHNT and CDR2 as FRNRAP. V was cut by 2 bases and J by 4 bases, with 11 bases left in between. This CDR3 contains 14 residues.

The source of this sequence is a woman aged 45 to 65 with Graves' ophthalmopathy. The chain carries TRBV12-5 and TRBJ1-2, with D uncertain. Material: blood. As DNA, the CDR3 is TGTGCTAGTGGTTTGAGCGCACGAGGCTATGGCTACACCTTC. Its translation is CASGLSARGYGYTF. The entire variable domain, with the rest obtained from reference TRBV12-5 and TRBJ1-2, is as follows: DARVTQTPRHKVTEMGQEVTMRCQPILGHNTVFWYRQTMMQGLELLAYFRNRAPLDDSGMPKDRFSAEMPDATLATLKIQPSEPRDSAVYFCASGLSARGYGYTFGSGTRLTVV.